The 21 T cell receptor beta chains below come from one sample, sequenced in a study of OX40 agonist ivuxolimab in advanced cancers. Assay: immunoSEQ multiplex PCR; the TCRdb copy retains only in-frame clones and omits some. The sample includes around 94,000 clones, 90% to 95% of them seen just once. Specimen: CD4+ or CD8+ T cells sorted from blood, collected in a trial of the OX40 agonist ivuxolimab. The receptors originated from an adult with an advanced solid tumor such as melanoma, head and neck, liver or kidney cancer.

This chain uses TRBV11-2 with TRBJ2-1, with D maybe TRBD1 (5 bases). Trimming cost V 0 bases and J 8 bases, with 8 bases left between them. This CDR3 is 13 amino acids long. Germline V lookup: CDR1 SGHAT, CDR2 FQNNGV. The CDR3 reads CASSLDRGDEQFF. The DNA of the CDR3 is TGTGCCAGCAGCTTAGATAGGGGCGATGAGCAGTTCTTC.

The chain has TRBV18 and TRBJ2-1, with D perhaps matching TRBD1 (5 bases). The V and J ends lost 2 bases and 3 bases respectively, with 8 bases between them. This CDR3 spans 14 amino acids. Looked up from germline, CDR1 is KGHSH and CDR2 is LQKENI. The CDR3 DNA follows: TGTGCCAGCTCACCAAGTGACAGCTACAATGAGCAGTTCTTC. Encoded protein: CASSPSDSYNEQFF. The full variable domain, rest sourced from reference TRBV18 and TRBJ2-1, is NAGVMQNPRHLVRRRGQEARLRCSPMKGHSHVYWYRQLPEEGLKFMVYLQKENIIDESGMPKERFSAEFPKEGPSILRIQQVVRGDSAAYFCASSPSDSYNEQFFGPGTRLTVL.

The chain has TRBV6-1 and TRBJ2-5; D is ambiguous. Per germline, CDR1 MNHNS and CDR2 SASEGT. V was clipped by 1 base and J by 5 bases, with 11 bases between them. This CDR3 has 14 residues. The CDR3 sequence is CASSEGVGYETQYF. CDR3 DNA: TGTGCCAGCAGTGAAGGGGTTGGTTATGAGACCCAGTACTTC.

This clone was recorded only once. The chain employs TRBV11-2 and TRBJ2-1; D ambiguous. The germline CDR1 and CDR2 sequences are SGHAT and FQNNGV. The CDR3 runs 15 residues. V shed 4 bases and J shed 9 bases, with 19 bases lying between them. CDR3 bases: TGTGCCAGCAGCTCACTAACGTTCCGCCCCGGTGAGCAGTTCTTC. Its translation is CASSSLTFRPGEQFF.

This rearrangement joins TRBV11-3 to TRBJ1-2; the match to TRBD1 covers 7 bases. CDR3 size: 17 residues. Germline-derived CDR1 and CDR2 are SGHNT and YENEEA. J was trimmed by 4 bases and V by 5 bases; bases with no gene match: 16. The CDR3 DNA sequence: TGTGCCAGCAGCCCCTGGTCCGGGACAGAGCCGTCCTATGGCTACACCTTC. Translated, it gives CASSPWSGTEPSYGYTF.

V gene TRBV19 combines with J gene TRBJ2-7; D not certain. CDR1 is LNHDA, CDR2 SQIVND, per germline (reference sequence). The length of the CDR3 is 11 residues. V gave up 6 bases and J gave up 3 bases, with 6 bases separating them. The CDR3 region has the DNA TGTGCCAGTAGAGGGAACTACGAGCAGTACTTC. Its translation is CASRGNYEQYF. Full variable domain (remainder filled in from reference TRBV19 and TRBJ2-7): DGGITQSPKYLFRKEGQNVTLSCEQNLNHDAMYWYRQDPGQGLRLIYYSQIVNDFQKGDIAEGYSVSREKKESFPLTVTSAQKNPTAFYLCASRGNYEQYFGPGTRLTVT.

This sequence joins TRBV6-5 and TRBJ2-3; D unclear. V was clipped by 9 bases and J by 5 bases, with 15 bases between them. This CDR3 region has 13 residues. Germline loops: CDR1 MNHEY, CDR2 SVGAGI. The CDR3 sequence is CASERTVGDTQYF. The DNA for the CDR3 is TGTGCCAGTGAGAGGACGGTTGGAGATACGCAGTATTTT.

V is TRBV4-2 and J is TRBJ2-3, with D unclear. Per the germline V gene, CDR1 is LGHNA and CDR2 is YNFKEQ. V was clipped by 0 bases and J by 3 bases, with 19 bases between them. The CDR3 totals 18 residues. DNA of the CDR3: TGTGCCAGCAGCCAAGAAGATAAGACTGGCGCATCTACAGATACGCAGTATTTT. It codes for CASSQEDKTGASTDTQYF.

J is TRBJ2-2 and V is TRBV18; TRBD2 aligns across 7 bases. The CDR3 has 16 residues. The germline V gene has CDR1 KGHSH and CDR2 LQKENI. After removal of 2 bases from V and 6 bases from J, the junction contained 9 bases not matched to a gene. In nucleotides, the CDR3 is TGTGCCAGCTCACCAATGGCGGGAGAAATTGCCGGGGAGCTGTTTTTT. Amino acids: CASSPMAGEIAGELFF.

This clone was counted only a few times. Relative to the germline gene, one junction end is altered; a read error may explain this. In DNA, the CDR3 is TGTGCCAGCACCTTAGCAGGCAGGTTGGGCGAGCAGTACTTC. Protein product: CASTLAGRLGEQYF. The chain joins TRBV7-2 to TRBJ2-7; D is uncertain. CDR1 SGHTA and CDR2 FQGNSA come from the germline V gene. This CDR3 is 14 amino acids long.

The chain recombines TRBV5-6 with TRBJ1-2, with D possibly being TRBD1 (6 bases). This CDR3 is 19 amino acids long. CDR1 is SGHDT and CDR2 is YYEEEE in the germline V gene. Trimming stripped 0 bases from V and 2 bases from J, with 23 bases between. As DNA, the CDR3 is TGTGCCAGCAGCTTGGACCCACAGGGTTGGCGGGCGAGAAACTATGGCTACACCTTC. Amino acids: CASSLDPQGWRARNYGYTF.

The chain uses TRBV7-9 and TRBJ2-7, with a possible D match to TRBD2 (6 bases). This CDR3 has 14 amino acids. CDR1 and CDR2 from the germline V gene are SEHNR and FQNEAQ (reference sequence). Trimming left V 5 bases short and J 1 base short, with 12 bases between. CDR3 region: CASSIPRGSYEQYF. The CDR3 region has the DNA TGTGCCAGCAGCATTCCGCGGGGTTCCTACGAGCAGTACTTC.

This rearrangement joins TRBV19 to TRBJ2-5; 13 bases align to TRBD2. From germline, CDR1 is LNHDA and CDR2 SQIVND (reference sequence). This CDR3 is 16 amino acids long. Losses at the gene ends were 5 bases for V and 9 bases for J; bases not matched to a gene: 12. CDR3: CASSPSGLAGARAQYF. The CDR3 DNA reads as TGTGCCAGTAGTCCTTCTGGACTAGCGGGGGCCCGGGCCCAGTACTTC.

The chain is built from TRBV19 and TRBJ2-4; TRBD1 matches 10 bases. Germline V gives CDR1 LNHDA, CDR2 SQIVND (reference sequence). V lost 5 bases, J lost 1 base, and 5 bases stayed unmatched. The CDR3 loop spans 16 amino acids. CDR3 in DNA: TGTGCCAGTAGTGGGACAGGGGAAGGGGCCAAAAACATTCAGTACTTC. Amino acid sequence: CASSGTGEGAKNIQYF.

The rearrangement uses TRBV4-1 and TRBJ2-7, with D perhaps being TRBD1 or TRBD2 (5 bases each). Trimming removed 1 base from V and 2 bases from J, with 21 bases in between. Looked up from germline, CDR1 is MGHRA and CDR2 is YSYEKL. The CDR3 is 18 residues long. The chain's CDR3 is CASSQGLRDRDGAYEQYF. Here the CDR3 DNA reads TGCGCCAGCAGCCAAGGCCTCCGCGACCGGGACGGGGCCTACGAGCAGTACTTC.

In the case of this clone: The identical CDR3 is also encoded by other nucleotide sequences in the sample. The chain combines TRBV5-1 with TRBJ1-1; D ambiguous. The germline V and J ends were trimmed by 2 bases and 1 base, with 6 bases remaining between them. Germline CDR1 and CDR2: SGHRS and YFSETQ. The CDR3 runs 13 residues. The CDR3 bases are TGCGCCAGCAGCTTACTGGGGAACACTGAAGCTTTCTTT. Translated, it gives CASSLLGNTEAFF.

This clone was counted only a few times. The gene calls are TRBV12-5 and TRBJ2-5, with 7 nucleotides matching TRBD1. Germline V gene lookup returns CDR1 LGHNT and CDR2 FRNRAP. CDR3 length: 14 residues. The junction had 4 bases not matched to a gene; V was cut back by 5 bases and J by 1 base. CDR3 sequence (DNA): TGTGCTAGTGGTACCGGGACAGTCCAAGAGACCCAGTACTTC. As protein: CASGTGTVQETQYF. Looking up the rest from reference TRBV12-5 and TRBJ2-5 gives the full variable domain: DARVTQTPRHKVTEMGQEVTMRCQPILGHNTVFWYRQTMMQGLELLAYFRNRAPLDDSGMPKDRFSAEMPDATLATLKIQPSEPRDSAVYFCASGTGTVQETQYFGPGTRLLVL.

This chain connects TRBV5-1 to TRBJ1-1; TRBD1 matches 7 bases. The length of the CDR3 is 14 residues. Germline assignment: CDR1 SGHRS and CDR2 YFSETQ. The V segment lost 1 base and the J segment 5 bases; nucleotides outside the gene matches: 5. For the CDR3, the DNA is TGCGCCAGCAGCTTGCAGGGGGACGAAACTGAAGCTTTCTTT. Residues: CASSLQGDETEAFF.

The chain combines TRBV11-3 with TRBJ2-5; 7 nucleotides line up with TRBD1. The trim removed 4 bases at V and 2 bases at J, leaving 7 bases unmatched. The CDR3 covers 15 residues. Germline V gene sequence: CDR1 SGHNT, CDR2 YENEEA. For the CDR3, the DNA is TGTGCCAGCAGCTACCGGACAGGCTCTCAAGAGACCCAGTACTTC. Translating it yields CASSYRTGSQETQYF.

The chain is built from TRBV5-1 and TRBJ2-7, with TRBD2 matching over 16 bases. Germline trimming cut 4 bases from V and 4 bases from J; bases unmatched to any gene: 11. This CDR3 comprises 18 residues. Germline lookup yields CDR1 SGHRS and CDR2 YFSETQ. In DNA, the CDR3 is TGCGCCAGCAGCCAGGGACTAGCGGGAGGGCGGTCGGGGTACGAGCAGTACTTC. It specifies CASSQGLAGGRSGYEQYF.

The chain joins TRBV27 to TRBJ1-6; no clear D gene. The CDR3 totals 12 residues. The V gene's germline CDR1 is MNHEY and CDR2 SMNVEV (reference sequence). The V end was cut by 5 bases, the J end by 14 bases, with 13 bases between. The CDR3, as DNA: TGTGCCAGCAGTGGGTCTCTTCAAACCCTCCACTTT. Protein product: CASSGSLQTLHF.